This entry lists 13 T cell receptor beta chains sequenced from one sample in a study of T cell responses to AZD1222 COVID-19 vaccine. The method was immunoSEQ multiplex PCR; TCRdb's version includes in-frame clones alone and lacks a portion of them. This table holds about 100,000 clones, 70% to 90% found once. The sequencing used peripheral blood, collected on day 0 of AZD1222 vaccination. Source of these receptors: an adult in good health.

The rearrangement uses TRBV6-6 and TRBJ2-3, with D uncertain. Between the trimmed V and J ends, which lost 4 bases and 6 bases, there was a span of 14 bases. Germline CDR1 and CDR2: MNHNY and SVGAGI (reference sequence). CDR3 length: 14 amino acids. CDR3 nucleotide sequence: TGTGCCAGCAGTTTTGGGGATCATTCTGATACGCAGTATTTT. This encodes CASSFGDHSDTQYF.

The chain couples TRBV30 to TRBJ2-1, with a weak D call TRBD1 (5 bases). The CDR3 contains 14 residues. Germline CDR1 GTSNPN, CDR2 SVGIG (reference sequence). The ends were cut back, 2 bases at V and 0 bases at J, with 8 bases in the middle. The CDR3 loop reads CAWSRGSSYNEQFF. CDR3 bases: TGTGCCTGGAGTAGGGGTTCCTCCTACAATGAGCAGTTCTTC.

The gene calls are TRBV6-5 and TRBJ2-7; 8 nucleotides agree with TRBD1. Trimming at V came to 6 bases and at J to 6 bases, leaving 4 bases not matched to a gene. The CDR3 runs to 12 residues. Germline V gene sequence: CDR1 MNHEY, CDR2 SVGAGI. CDR3 in amino acids: CASSSGTGEQYF. The DNA for the CDR3 is TGTGCCAGCAGCTCAGGGACAGGCGAGCAGTACTTC.

The chain carries TRBV11-2 and TRBJ2-3, with a possible D match to TRBD2 (7 bases). Germline V CDR1 and CDR2: SGHAT, FQNNGV. Deletions cut 5 bases from V and 12 bases from J, with 21 bases between. The CDR3 has 14 amino acids. The CDR3 DNA is TGTGCCAGCAGCCGAGCGGGAAACAGGGTAAATCAGTATTTT. Translation: CASSRAGNRVNQYF.

The chain has TRBV18 and TRBJ1-1, with 8 positions matching TRBD1. This CDR3 is 12 amino acids long. The V gene end was trimmed by 6 bases and the J gene end by 5 bases; junction bases not matched to a gene: 2. In germline, CDR1 is KGHSH, CDR2 LQKENI. The CDR3 sequence: CASSRTGTEAFF. In DNA form, the CDR3 reads TGTGCCAGCTCTCGGACAGGGACTGAAGCTTTCTTT. Together with reference TRBV18 and TRBJ1-1, the CDR3 gives the full variable domain: NAGVMQNPRHLVRRRGQEARLRCSPMKGHSHVYWYRQLPEEGLKFMVYLQKENIIDESGMPKERFSAEFPKEGPSILRIQQVVRGDSAAYFCASSRTGTEAFFGQGTRLTVV.

This clone was observed once. The chain couples TRBV11-2 to TRBJ2-2, with 8 nucleotides matching TRBD1. CDR1 and CDR2 (germline): SGHAT, FQNNGV. After removal of 5 bases from V and 11 bases from J, the junction contained 7 bases not matched to a gene. The CDR3 spans 13 residues. CDR3 sequence reads: CASSPGGWFELFF. Written as DNA, the CDR3 is TGTGCCAGCAGCCCAGGGGGCTGGTTCGAGCTGTTTTTT.

This clone was counted once. V gene TRBV7-2 combines with J gene TRBJ2-6; D possibly corresponds to TRBD2 (5 bases). There are 16 residues in the CDR3. With 0 bases removed from V and 0 bases from J, the gap between germline ends came to 6 bases. The germline gives CDR1 SGHTA, CDR2 FQGNSA. The chain's CDR3 is CASSLAGSSGANVLTF. DNA of the CDR3: TGTGCCAGCAGCTTAGCGGGGAGCTCTGGGGCCAACGTCCTGACTTTC.

The V and J genes are TRBV3-1 (or the pseudogene TRBV3-2) and TRBJ1-1, with D possibly TRBD1 on 5 matching bases. This CDR3 contains 18 residues. Trimming shortened V by 0 bases and J by 0 bases, and 17 bases separated the two germline ends. Germline CDR1 is LGHDT and CDR2 is YNNKEL (reference sequence). CDR3 nucleotides: TGTGCCAGCAGCCAAGAGGGGATAAGGGGTTTAATGAACACTGAAGCTTTCTTT. Residues: CASSQEGIRGLMNTEAFF.

The V and J genes are TRBV14 and TRBJ2-7; 7 bases fit TRBD1. The CDR3 extends over 15 amino acids. The germline CDR1 and CDR2 sequences are SGHDN and FVKESK. V shed 6 bases and J 3 bases; nucleotides not matched to a gene: 11. The CDR3 sequence is CASRRTGDKHYEQYF. CDR3 coding DNA: TGTGCCAGCAGACGGACAGGCGATAAGCACTACGAGCAGTACTTC.

The CDR3 loop reads CASSYNRVGYEQYF. CDR3 nucleotide sequence: TGTGCCAGCAGTTACAACAGGGTTGGGTACGAGCAGTACTTC. The V call is TRBV28, the J call TRBJ2-7; possibly TRBD1 for D (6 bases). Germline V gene sequence: CDR1 MDHEN, CDR2 SYDVKM. This CDR3 contains 14 residues. V was cut by 4 bases and J by 4 bases, with 14 bases left in between.

Here the CDR3 DNA reads TGCAGCGTTGCAGCCAGCTCCAACACCGGGGAGCTGTTTTTT. Its translation: CSVAASSNTGELFF. The V call is TRBV29-1, the J call TRBJ2-2; D is unclear. Germline-derived CDR1 and CDR2 are SQVTM and ANQGSEA. Trimming cost V 4 bases and J 2 bases, with 11 bases left between them. CDR3 size: 14 residues.

The chain is built from TRBV15 and TRBJ2-1; D remains unclear. Germline V gene lookup returns CDR1 LNHNV and CDR2 YYDKDF (reference sequence). Trimming shortened V by 0 bases and J by 5 bases, and 26 bases separated the two germline ends. The CDR3 extends over 20 amino acids. CDR3 sequence: CATSRDPGFGQAGFNNEQFF. CDR3 nucleotides: TGTGCCACCAGCAGAGATCCCGGGTTTGGGCAGGCCGGTTTCAACAATGAGCAGTTCTTC.

The rearrangement links TRBV5-1 to TRBJ1-2; a possible D gene is TRBD1 (5 bases). The CDR3 is made up of 12 amino acids. In germline, CDR1 is SGHRS, CDR2 YFSETQ. V dropped 6 bases and J dropped 6 bases, with 12 bases sitting between them. This CDR3 reads CASTARDDGYTF. In DNA, the CDR3 is TGCGCCAGCACCGCAAGGGACGATGGCTACACCTTC.